Given below is one T cell receptor (beta chain) in context. This clonotype was counted at least ten times. The antigen it recognizes is unknown. No clone much larger than this one lies a single base away; base qualities are absent. The data are from a study of T cell repertoires in cytomegalovirus infection (dated 2019 in TCRdb). Regarding the study in general: Donor HLA type was relevant to the analysis, because carriage of CMV infection together with the matching HLA type was indicated by public TCR beta signatures. Summary of the overall study and its limitations: Cumulative frequency of public TCR beta family members discriminated carriers of CMV infection plus the relevant HLA type in this cohort and an independent 352-donor cohort. In the ex vivo response, HLA-C-restricted CMV-specific TCR beta clonotypes were dominant, and in two of eight donors the single most frequent clonotype came from this HLA-C-restricted group.

The CDR3 runs 14 amino acids, cysteine and phenylalanine included. Solely the CDR3 DNA is kept, with 42 bases framed from the first base. The germline V gene gives CDR1 as SGHVS and CDR2 as FQNEAQ. V lost 7 bases and J lost 2 bases; the stretch between them is 14 bases long. This sample was sequenced with an Illumina HiSeq 1500. The public sequencing data were trimmed at Q25 with fastp and processed into clonotypes with MiXCR by TCRdb, which kept only in-frame beta chains. Duplicate CDR3 protein sequences are folded into a single record with the most common DNA and genes. For this sample there are 500,000 or so distinct CDR3 sequences; approximately 15% appear just once. The ten largest clonotypes hold 20% to 30% of the sample.

The chain links TRBV7-8 with TRBJ2-5, with TRBD2 as a weak D call on 7 bases. This receptor was taken from a human donor in good health (CMV status not recorded). Some clones in this sample may be carry-over from other donors' samples. The specimen sequenced was CD8+ T cells from PBMCs. The DNA reads TGTGCCAGCAAGGAGGGGGGGGGGCAAGAGACCCAGTACTTC. Its translation reads: CASKEGGGQETQYF. The variable domain in full, with residues beyond the CDR3 obtained from the reference TRBV7-8 and TRBJ2-5 genes, is GAGVSQSPRYKVAKRGQDVALRCDPISGHVSLFWYQQALGQGPEFLTYFQNEAQLDKSGLPSDRFFAERPEGSVSTLKIQRTQQEDSAVYLCASKEGGGQETQYFGPGTRLLVL.